One and the same sample provided the 10 T cell receptor beta chains below, sequenced in a study of T-cell memory formation after mild COVID-19 (TCRdb year 2021). The library was obtained by 5' RACE. This sample was sequenced with an Illumina NovaSeq 6000. TCRdb reprocessed the public reads (quality trimming at Q25 with fastp, clone calling with MiXCR) and kept in-frame beta chains. One record per CDR3 amino acid sequence lists the most common genes and DNA. The sample yields roughly 110,000 distinct CDR3 sequences; more than 15% were counted once. The leading ten clones occupy around 28% of the sample. The sequenced sample was PBMCs or a T cell subset sorted from them (not recorded which). All receptors come from an adult woman who had mild COVID-19 (a few samples of this study predate the infection). The sample titles of this study are shuffled in the database, so cell type and time point are left out; the donor was told from shared clones.

This clonotype showed up many times. The chain recombines TRBV7-9 with TRBJ2-5, with TRBD1 as a possible D gene (6 bases). Germline V gives CDR1 SEHNR, CDR2 FQNEAQ (reference sequence). The CDR3 sequence is 13 residues long. Deletions cut 6 bases from V and 6 bases from J, with 14 bases between. CDR3 coding DNA: TGTGCCAGCAGGGTACAGGGCTTCCAGACCCAGTACTTC. It translates to CASRVQGFQTQYF.

This clonotype was observed a few times. The chain combines TRBV6-5 with TRBJ1-1; a possible D gene is TRBD1 (5 bases). The CDR3 extends over 13 amino acids. Germline V gene sequence: CDR1 MNHEY, CDR2 SVGAGI. V lost 6 bases and J 5 bases, leaving 13 bases between the germline ends. This chain's CDR3 is CASSPRVGTEAFF. The CDR3 bases are TGTGCCAGCAGCCCCAGGGTCGGGACTGAAGCTTTCTTT.

This sequence joins TRBV7-6 and TRBJ2-7; TRBD1 might be the D (7 bases). V was pared by 4 bases and J by 7 bases, with 14 bases between. There are 13 residues in the CDR3. The germline V gene encodes CDR1 SGHVS and CDR2 FNYEAQ. The CDR3: CASSSGGMREQYF. The DNA for the CDR3 is TGTGCCAGCAGCTCAGGGGGGATGCGGGAGCAGTACTTC. Variable domain in full (rest from reference TRBV7-6 and TRBJ2-7): GAGVSQSPRYKVTKRGQDVALRCDPISGHVSLYWYRQALGQGPEFLTYFNYEAQQDKSGLPNDRFSAERPEGSISTLTIQRTEQRDSAMYRCASSSGGMREQYFGPGTRLTVT.

This clonotype was found a few times. The rearrangement joins TRBV6-2 or TRBV6-3 to TRBJ2-2, with D possibly being TRBD2 (6 bases). The length of the CDR3 is 15 residues. From germline, CDR1 is MNHEY and CDR2 SVGEGT. Trimming took 5 bases from V and 5 from J, leaving 15 bases between them. The CDR3 loop reads CASSALLAGTGELFF. Written as DNA, the CDR3 is TGTGCCAGCAGTGCTCTTCTCGCGGGAACCGGGGAGCTGTTTTTT.

This clonotype was seen only a few times. The DNA for the CDR3 is TGTGCCAGCAGCTTAGTAGTGTTCGTTAGCTCCTACGAGCAGTACTTC. Residues: CASSLVVFVSSYEQYF. The V and J genes are TRBV7-8 and TRBJ2-7; D is uncertain. V gave up 1 base and J gave up 0 bases, with 13 bases separating them. The length of the CDR3 is 16 residues. CDR1 is SGHVS and CDR2 is FQNEAQ in the germline V gene.

The rearrangement joins TRBV7-3 to TRBJ2-7; 13 bases map to TRBD2. The junction had 6 bases not matched to a gene; V was cut back by 5 bases and J by 5 bases. Per the germline V gene, CDR1 is SGHTA and CDR2 is FQGTGA. The CDR3 is made up of 15 amino acids. The CDR3 spells CASSTTGLAGDEQYF. Here the CDR3 DNA reads TGTGCCAGCAGCACCACCGGACTAGCGGGAGACGAGCAGTACTTC.

The chain links TRBV15 to TRBJ2-5; tentatively, D is TRBD2 (6 bases). CDR1 and CDR2 from the germline V gene are LNHNV and YYDKDF (reference sequence). The CDR3 consists of 15 residues. The V and J ends lost 4 bases and 5 bases respectively, with 17 bases between them. The CDR3 bases are TGTGCCACCAGCACGAGACGGGCGGGGCAGGAGACCCAGTACTTC. Translating it yields CATSTRRAGQETQYF.

This clonotype was counted a few times. The chain couples TRBV11-3 to TRBJ2-1; 12 bases map to TRBD2. Looked up from germline, CDR1 is SGHNT and CDR2 is YENEEA. The length of the CDR3 is 17 residues. The V segment lost 4 bases and the J segment 3 bases; nucleotides outside the gene matches: 7. This CDR3 is CASSSGLAGPLYNEQFF. The CDR3 DNA follows: TGTGCCAGCAGCTCGGGACTAGCGGGTCCTCTCTACAATGAGCAGTTCTTC.

This chain uses TRBV5-1 with TRBJ2-1, with D possibly matching TRBD2 (5 bases). Trimming shortened V by 2 bases and J by 8 bases, and 17 bases separated the two germline ends. The CDR3 has 15 residues. Germline V lookup: CDR1 SGHRS, CDR2 YFSETQ. This CDR3 is CASSLLPEGGYEQFF. The CDR3, as DNA: TGCGCCAGCAGCTTACTACCGGAAGGAGGCTATGAGCAGTTCTTC.

In its sample, this clonotype was seen a few times. The V and J genes are TRBV9 and TRBJ2-1; 9 bases line up with TRBD2. Germline V gene lookup returns CDR1 SGDLS and CDR2 YYNGEE. After removal of 10 bases from V and 4 bases from J, the junction contained 15 bases not matched to a gene. The CDR3 runs 16 residues. CDR3 nucleotide sequence: TGTGCCGGATACCCCCCGACTAGCGGCGGTTACAATGAGCAGTTCTTC. It translates to CAGYPPTSGGYNEQFF. The variable domain in full, with the rest retrieved from reference TRBV9 and TRBJ2-1, is DSGVTQTPKHLITATGQRVTLRCSPRSGDLSVYWYQQSLDQGLQFLIQYYNGEERAKGNILERFSAQQFPDLHSELNLSSLELGDSALYFCAGYPPTSGGYNEQFFGPGTRLTVL.